The entry that follows covers one TCR beta chain sequence. Its antigen remains unknown. Unmatched junction bases numbered 6, after V lost 4 bases and J lost 0 bases. The CDR3 runs 16 residues. CDR1 LNHDA and CDR2 SQIVND come from the germline V gene (reference sequence). Some clones are missing from TCRdb's copy, which holds only in-frame ones; the method was immunoSEQ multiplex PCR. The table shows 65,000 to 75,000 clones, with 80% to 90% occurring only once. The sample originates from a study of OX40 agonist ivuxolimab in advanced cancers. The study's findings and limits: Low levels of normalized T-cell clonal expansion also appeared in some nonresponders.

This clonotype was sampled from an adult with an advanced solid tumor such as melanoma, head and neck, liver or kidney cancer. The sample here was CD4+ or CD8+ T cells sorted from blood, taken in a trial of the OX40 agonist ivuxolimab. The gene calls are TRBV19 and TRBJ2-7, with 10 bases identical to TRBD1. The DNA of the CDR3 is TGTGCCAGTAGTACCCAACGACAGGGGGCCTCCTACGAGCAGTACTTC. It specifies CASSTQRQGASYEQYF.